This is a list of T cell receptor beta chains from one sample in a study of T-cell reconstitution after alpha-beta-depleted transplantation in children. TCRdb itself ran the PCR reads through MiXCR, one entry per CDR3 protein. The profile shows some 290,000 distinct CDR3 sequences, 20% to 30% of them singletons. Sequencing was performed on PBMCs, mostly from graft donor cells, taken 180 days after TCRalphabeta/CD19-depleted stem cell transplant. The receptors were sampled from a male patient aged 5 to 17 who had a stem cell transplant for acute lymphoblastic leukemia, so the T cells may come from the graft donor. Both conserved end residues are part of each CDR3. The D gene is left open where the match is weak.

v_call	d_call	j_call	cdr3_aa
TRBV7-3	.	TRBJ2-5	CASSFNREETQYF
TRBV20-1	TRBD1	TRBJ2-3	CSARRQGADTQYF
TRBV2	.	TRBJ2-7	CASRELGSTYEQYF
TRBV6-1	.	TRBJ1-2	CATSITGSYGYTF
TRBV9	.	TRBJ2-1	CASSVGGPLPNEQFF
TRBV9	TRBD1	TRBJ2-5	CASSVFGTGGALETQYF
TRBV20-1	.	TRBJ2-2	CSAPGPVYTGELFF
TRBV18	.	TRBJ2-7	CASSPPPGNEQYF
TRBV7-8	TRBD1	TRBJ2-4	CASRPSQGTLAKNIQYF
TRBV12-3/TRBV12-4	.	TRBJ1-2	CASSIGTVYGYTF
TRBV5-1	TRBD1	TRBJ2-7	CASSLVGDSSYEQYF
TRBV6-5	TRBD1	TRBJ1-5	CASSYGTGGQPQHF
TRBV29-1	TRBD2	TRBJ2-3	CSVRTSGNTDTQYF
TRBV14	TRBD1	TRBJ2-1	CASSQGAYEQFF
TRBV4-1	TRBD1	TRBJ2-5	CASSLLLTGQGVETQYF
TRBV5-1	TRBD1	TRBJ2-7	CASSGRSGTGWKSYEQYF